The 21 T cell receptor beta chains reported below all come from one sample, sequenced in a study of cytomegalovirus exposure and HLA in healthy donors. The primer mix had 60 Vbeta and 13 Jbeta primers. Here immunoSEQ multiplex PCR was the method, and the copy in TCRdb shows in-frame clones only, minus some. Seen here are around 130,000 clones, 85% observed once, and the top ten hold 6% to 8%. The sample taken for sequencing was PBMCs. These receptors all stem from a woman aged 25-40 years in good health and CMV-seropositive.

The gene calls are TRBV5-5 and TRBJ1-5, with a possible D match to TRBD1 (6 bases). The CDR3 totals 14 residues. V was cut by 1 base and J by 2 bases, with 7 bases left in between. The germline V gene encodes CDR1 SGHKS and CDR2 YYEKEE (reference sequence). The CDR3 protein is CASSLSGGNQPQHF. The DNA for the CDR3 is TGTGCCAGCAGCTTGTCAGGGGGCAATCAGCCCCAGCATTTT.

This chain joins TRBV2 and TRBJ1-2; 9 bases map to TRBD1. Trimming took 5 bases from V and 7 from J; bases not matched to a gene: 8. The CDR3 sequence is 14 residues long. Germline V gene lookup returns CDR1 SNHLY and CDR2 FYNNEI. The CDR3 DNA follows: TGTGCCAGCAGTCCTCCGGGACAGGGATTTGGCTACACCTTC. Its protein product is CASSPPGQGFGYTF.

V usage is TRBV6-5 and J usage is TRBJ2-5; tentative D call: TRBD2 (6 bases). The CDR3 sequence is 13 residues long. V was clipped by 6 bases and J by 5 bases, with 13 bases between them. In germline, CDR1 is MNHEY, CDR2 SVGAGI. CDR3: CASSGTPRETQYF. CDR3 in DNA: TGTGCCAGCAGCGGGACTCCCAGGGAGACCCAGTACTTC.

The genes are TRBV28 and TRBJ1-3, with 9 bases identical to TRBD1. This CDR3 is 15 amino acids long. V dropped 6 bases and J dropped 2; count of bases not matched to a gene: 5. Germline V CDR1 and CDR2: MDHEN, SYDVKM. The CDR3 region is CASSSRDRAGNTIYF. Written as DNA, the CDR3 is TGTGCCAGCAGCAGCCGGGACAGGGCTGGAAACACCATATATTTT.

CDR3 bases: TGCGCCAGCAGCCAAGGGGCCCTACAGGGGGCCGGAGAAAAACTGTTTTTT. Translating gives CASSQGALQGAGEKLFF. The J gene is TRBJ1-4, the V gene TRBV4-1; 9 bases are shared with TRBD1. Unmatched junction bases numbered 11, after V lost 1 base and J lost 8 bases. CDR3 length equals 17 residues. Per germline, CDR1 MGHRA and CDR2 YSYEKL.

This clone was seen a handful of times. CDR3 sequence: CASDLGGNEQFF. DNA of the CDR3: TGTGCCAGCGACCTGGGGGGGAATGAGCAGTTCTTC. This chain links TRBV7-9 with TRBJ2-1; 7 bases are shared with TRBD2. Germline loops: CDR1 SEHNR, CDR2 FQNEAQ (reference sequence). The CDR3 sequence is 12 residues long. Trimming removed 8 bases from V and 7 bases from J; junction bases left unmatched: 5.

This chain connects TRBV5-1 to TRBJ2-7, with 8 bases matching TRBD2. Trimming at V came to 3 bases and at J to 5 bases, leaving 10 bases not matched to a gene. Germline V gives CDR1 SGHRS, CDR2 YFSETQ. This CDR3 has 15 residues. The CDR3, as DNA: TGCGCCAGCAGCTCTCCAGCGGGAGTAACCGACGAGCAGTACTTC. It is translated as CASSSPAGVTDEQYF.

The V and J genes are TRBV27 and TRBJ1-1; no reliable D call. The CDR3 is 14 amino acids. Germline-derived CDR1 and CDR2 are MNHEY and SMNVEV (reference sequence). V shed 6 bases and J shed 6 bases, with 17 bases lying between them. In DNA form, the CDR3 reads TGTGCCAGCAGCTTTTCCCCTTTTATTTCTGAAGCTTTCTTT. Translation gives CASSFSPFISEAFF.

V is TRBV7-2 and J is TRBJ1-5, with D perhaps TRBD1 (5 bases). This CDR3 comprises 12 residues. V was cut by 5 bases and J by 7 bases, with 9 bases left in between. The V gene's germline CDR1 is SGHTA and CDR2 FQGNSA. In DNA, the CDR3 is TGTGCCAGCAGCCCCCGGGGGCAGCCCCAGCATTTT. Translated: CASSPRGQPQHF.

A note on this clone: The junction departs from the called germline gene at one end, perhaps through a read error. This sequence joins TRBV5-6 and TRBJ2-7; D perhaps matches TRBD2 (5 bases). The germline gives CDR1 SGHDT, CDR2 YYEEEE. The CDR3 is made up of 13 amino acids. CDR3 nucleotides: TGTGCCAGCAGCTTGGCCCATTCTGGGGAGCAATACTTC. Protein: CASSLAHSGEQYF.

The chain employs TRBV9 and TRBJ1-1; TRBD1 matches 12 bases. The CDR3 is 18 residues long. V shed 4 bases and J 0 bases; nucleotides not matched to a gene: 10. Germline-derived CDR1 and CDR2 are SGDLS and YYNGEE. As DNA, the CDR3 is TGTGCCAGCAGCTATGCCCCGGGACAGGGGGCCCTGAACACTGAAGCTTTCTTT. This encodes CASSYAPGQGALNTEAFF.

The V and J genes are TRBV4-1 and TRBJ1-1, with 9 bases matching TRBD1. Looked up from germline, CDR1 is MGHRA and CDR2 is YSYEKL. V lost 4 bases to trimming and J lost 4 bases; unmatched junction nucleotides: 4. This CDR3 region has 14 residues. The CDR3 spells CASSLNRGRTEAFF. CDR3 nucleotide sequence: TGCGCCAGCAGCCTGAACAGGGGGCGCACTGAAGCTTTCTTT.

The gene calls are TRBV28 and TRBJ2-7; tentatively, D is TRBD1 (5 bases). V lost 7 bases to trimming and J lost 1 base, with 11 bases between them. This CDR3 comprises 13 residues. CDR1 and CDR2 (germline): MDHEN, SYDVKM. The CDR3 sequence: CASTRVESYEQYF. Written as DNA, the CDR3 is TGTGCCAGCACCAGGGTTGAATCCTACGAGCAGTACTTC.

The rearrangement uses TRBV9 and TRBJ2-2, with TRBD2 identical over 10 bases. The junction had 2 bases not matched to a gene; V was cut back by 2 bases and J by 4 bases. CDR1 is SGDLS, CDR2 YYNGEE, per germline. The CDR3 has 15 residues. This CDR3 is CASSVSGGSTGELFF. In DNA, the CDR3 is TGTGCCAGCAGCGTTAGCGGGGGGTCCACCGGGGAGCTGTTTTTT.

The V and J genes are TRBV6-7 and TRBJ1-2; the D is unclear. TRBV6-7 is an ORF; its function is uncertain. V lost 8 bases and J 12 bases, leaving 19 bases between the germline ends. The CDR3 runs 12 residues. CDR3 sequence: CASSLGRVSNTF. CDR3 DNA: TGTGCCAGCTCTCTTGGGCGGGTTTCCAACACCTTC.

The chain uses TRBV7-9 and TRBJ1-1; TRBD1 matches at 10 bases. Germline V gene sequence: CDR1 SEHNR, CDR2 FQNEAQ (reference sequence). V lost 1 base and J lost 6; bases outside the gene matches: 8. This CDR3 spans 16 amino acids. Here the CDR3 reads CASSLDAGQGTPEAFF. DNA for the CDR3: TGTGCCAGCAGCTTAGACGCGGGACAGGGGACCCCTGAAGCTTTCTTT.

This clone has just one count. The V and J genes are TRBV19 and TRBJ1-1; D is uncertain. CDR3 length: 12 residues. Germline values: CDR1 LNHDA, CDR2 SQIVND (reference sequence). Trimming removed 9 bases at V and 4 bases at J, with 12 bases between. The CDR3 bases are TGTGCCAGCGACGGAGAGATCACTGAAGCTTTCTTT. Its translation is CASDGEITEAFF.

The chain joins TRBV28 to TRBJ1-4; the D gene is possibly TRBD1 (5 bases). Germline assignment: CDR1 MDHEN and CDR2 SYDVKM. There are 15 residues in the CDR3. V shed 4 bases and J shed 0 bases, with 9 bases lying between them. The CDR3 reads CASSSQTATNEKLFF. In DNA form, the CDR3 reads TGTGCCAGCAGTTCTCAGACAGCAACTAATGAAAAACTGTTTTTT.

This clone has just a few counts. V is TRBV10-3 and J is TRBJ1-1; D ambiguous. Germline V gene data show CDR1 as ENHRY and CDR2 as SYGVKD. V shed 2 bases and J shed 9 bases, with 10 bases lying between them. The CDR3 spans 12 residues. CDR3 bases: TGTGCCATCAGTGAGGGAGAGGTTCAAGCTTTCTTT. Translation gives CAISEGEVQAFF.

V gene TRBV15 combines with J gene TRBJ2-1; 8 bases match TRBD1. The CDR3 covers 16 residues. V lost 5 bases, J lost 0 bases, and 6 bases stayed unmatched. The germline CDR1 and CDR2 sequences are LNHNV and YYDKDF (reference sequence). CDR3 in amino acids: CATSREQGGSYNEQFF. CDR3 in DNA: TGTGCCACCAGCCGCGAACAGGGGGGCTCCTACAATGAGCAGTTCTTC.

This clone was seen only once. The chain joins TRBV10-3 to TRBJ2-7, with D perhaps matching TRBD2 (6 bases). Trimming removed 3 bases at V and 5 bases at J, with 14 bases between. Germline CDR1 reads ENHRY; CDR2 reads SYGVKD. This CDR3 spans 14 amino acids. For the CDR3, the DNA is TGTGCCATCAGTGACCGGGGGATCGTGGACGAGCAGTACTTC. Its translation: CAISDRGIVDEQYF.